Below, one T cell receptor beta chain is given with its context. Its antigen is still unknown. CDR1 and CDR2 from the germline V gene are MNHNS and SASEGT. There are 14 residues in the CDR3. With V trimmed by 6 bases and J by 4 bases, 6 bases remained unmatched. This record belongs to a study of regulatory T cells in long-lasting Graves disease. Study conclusions and caveats: Repertoires from persistent disease leaned toward TRBV28, TRBJ1-2 and TRBJ2-5.

Stated time point: persistent/refractory GD, antithyroid drugs over 5 years with positive TRAb. PBMC-extracted RNA yielded the TCR library. Per American Thyroid Association guidelines, Graves' disease was diagnosed. Combining iRepertoire HTBI primers with Arm-PCR of CDR3 regions, the authors built TCR beta libraries. TCRdb re-analysed the multiplex PCR reads in MiXCR, keeping a single row per CDR3 protein. The data show a few hundred thousand distinct CDR3 sequences, approximately 23% seen once. This sample comprised peripheral blood mononuclear cells (PBMCs), obtained when the disease was refractory, from a patient treated with antithyroid drugs. The receptor's source is a female donor with Graves disease. V is TRBV6-1 and J is TRBJ1-2; 9 nucleotides agree with TRBD1. The CDR3 protein is CASSQRTGVYGYTF. In nucleotides, the CDR3 is TGTGCCAGCAGCCAGAGGACAGGGGTCTATGGCTACACCTTC.